One T cell receptor (beta chain) is described in this entry. This specimen comes from a study of shared clonotypes between healthy human individuals. Trimming cost V 0 bases and J 5 bases, with 14 bases left between them. From germline, CDR1 is SGHDT and CDR2 YYEEEE. This CDR3 has 15 amino acids. Sequencing was performed with immunoSEQ multiplex PCR; in TCRdb, only in-frame clones are kept and a portion is missing. The top ten clones hold 0.37% of a sample with a few million clones, roughly 92% of them seen once. Sequences were obtained from naive CD4+ T cells from PBMCs. The subset was: CD45RA+ positively selected. This TCR was sampled from a man between 18 and 35 years old in good health. Some clones in this sample may be carry-over from other donors' samples. The chain carries TRBV5-6 and TRBJ2-5, with D perhaps matching TRBD1 or TRBD2 (5 bases each). In DNA form, the CDR3 reads TGTGCCAGCAGCTTGGGGGGACGAGGTGCGGAGACCCAGTACTTC. Its translation: CASSLGGRGAETQYF.